Below, 29 T cell receptor beta chains from the same sample are listed, as sequenced in a study of blood T cell repertoires in COVID-19 (TCRdb year 2020). The library was built by means of the immunoSEQ multiplex PCR assay. Not all clones reach the TCRdb copy of this immuneACCESS table, which keeps in-frame sequences only. Checked studies attribute under half of the gap to unresolved V genes and leave the rest unexplained. The sample table contains fewer than 250,000 clones; only one count was recorded for 92% of them. The ten largest make up about 1.3% of the sample. The sequenced sample was peripheral blood. The receptors were sampled from a man younger than 45 with acute or convalescent COVID-19.

V and J are TRBV28 and TRBJ2-2; the D is unclear. The ends were cut back, 4 bases at V and 5 bases at J, with 14 bases in the middle. The CDR3 has 15 residues. CDR1 is MDHEN, CDR2 SYDVKM, per germline. CDR3: CASSYLAAWTGELFF. The CDR3, as DNA: TGTGCCAGCAGTTATTTAGCCGCCTGGACCGGGGAGCTGTTTTTT.

The chain combines TRBV6-5 with TRBJ2-2; weak D call: TRBD1 (6 bases). This CDR3 has 14 amino acids. Germline V lookup: CDR1 MNHEY, CDR2 SVGAGI. With 4 bases removed from V and 7 bases from J, the gap between germline ends came to 13 bases. The CDR3 sequence: CASSFYRAGGELFF. CDR3 sequence (DNA): TGTGCCAGCAGTTTTTACAGGGCGGGCGGGGAGCTGTTTTTT.

The V call is TRBV7-2, the J call TRBJ2-5, with TRBD2 as a possible D gene (6 bases). The CDR3 is 15 residues long. Germline lookup yields CDR1 SGHTA and CDR2 FQGNSA. Trimming removed 1 base at V and 1 base at J, with 10 bases between. The DNA of the CDR3 is TGTGCCAGCAGCTTAGTAGCGGCGATCCAAGAGACCCAGTACTTC. Translating gives CASSLVAAIQETQYF.

This sequence joins TRBV7-2 and TRBJ1-1; D gene ambiguous. Trimming removed 0 bases at V and 4 bases at J, with 6 bases between. CDR1 and CDR2 (germline): SGHTA, FQGNSA. CDR3 length: 13 amino acids. Written as DNA, the CDR3 is TGTGCCAGCAGCTTAGCTATTTCCACTGAAGCTTTCTTT. Its translation is CASSLAISTEAFF.

The CDR3 here is CASQTRDRPNTEAFF. The CDR3 nucleotides read TGTGCCTCCCAAACACGGGACAGGCCAAACACTGAAGCTTTCTTT. The chain joins TRBV30 to TRBJ1-1; 8 positions agree with TRBD1. CDR3 length: 15 residues. The V gene end was trimmed by 7 bases and the J gene end by 2 bases; junction bases not matched to a gene: 12. Germline CDR1 is GTSNPN and CDR2 is SVGIG (reference sequence).

The chain links TRBV29-1 to TRBJ1-1; D ambiguous. V was trimmed by 5 bases and J by 6 bases, leaving 7 bases between them. The germline V gene has CDR1 SQVTM and CDR2 ANQGSEA. The CDR3 loop spans 10 amino acids. CDR3 nucleotide sequence: TGCAGCGTTCTGGCTCCTGAAGCTTTCTTT. Translating it yields CSVLAPEAFF.

The CDR3 coding sequence is TGTGCCAGCAGCTTTGGGGCAGGGACTAGCGGCTACGAGCAGTACTTC. This codes for CASSFGAGTSGYEQYF. The chain joins TRBV7-2 to TRBJ2-7; 11 bases map to TRBD2. Germline CDR1 is SGHTA and CDR2 is FQGNSA. Trimming cost V 3 bases and J 3 bases; bases outside gene matches: 7. This CDR3 region has 16 residues.

The V call is TRBV5-5, the J call TRBJ2-7; 8 nucleotides align to TRBD2. J gave up 5 bases and V 4 bases, and 14 bases lay outside the gene matches. This CDR3 is built from 16 residues. The V gene's germline CDR1 is SGHKS and CDR2 YYEKEE (reference sequence). CDR3 DNA sequence: TGTGCCAGCAGCGAAAGTCGAGCGGGAGATCGACACGAGCAGTACTTC. Amino acids: CASSESRAGDRHEQYF. The entire variable domain, with the rest obtained from reference TRBV5-5 and TRBJ2-7, is as follows: DAGVTQSPTHLIKTRGQQVTLRCSPISGHKSVSWYQQVLGQGPQFIFQYYEKEERGRGNFPDRFSARQFPNYSSELNVNALLLGDSALYLCASSESRAGDRHEQYFGPGTRLTVT.

The chain is built from TRBV5-4 and TRBJ1-1; 9 bases align to TRBD1. The CDR3 consists of 16 residues. The V and J ends lost 0 bases and 5 bases, in that order; junction bases with no gene match: 8. CDR1 is SGHNT, CDR2 YYREEE, per germline (reference sequence). CDR3 DNA: TGTGCCAGCAGCTTGGGGGGACAGGGAGAAGTGACTGAAGCTTTCTTT. It encodes CASSLGGQGEVTEAFF.

The chain is built from TRBV10-3 and TRBJ2-2; 7 bases are shared with TRBD2. Trimming took 6 bases from V and 0 from J; bases not matched to a gene: 4. This CDR3 comprises 15 residues. In germline, CDR1 is ENHRY, CDR2 SYGVKD. CDR3 bases: TGTGCCATCAGCCTCAGCGGGGCGAACACCGGGGAGCTGTTTTTT. Translated: CAISLSGANTGELFF.

This clone has only a few counts. The chain joins TRBV19 to TRBJ1-4; D remains ambiguous. This CDR3 is 16 amino acids long. V shed 9 bases and J shed 5 bases, with 22 bases lying between them. Germline lookup yields CDR1 LNHDA and CDR2 SQIVND (reference sequence). The CDR3 reads CASSLTARSRNEKLFF. As DNA, the CDR3 is TGTGCCAGCTCCTTAACCGCTCGGTCCCGAAATGAAAAACTGTTTTTT. Variable domain in full (rest from reference TRBV19 and TRBJ1-4): DGGITQSPKYLFRKEGQNVTLSCEQNLNHDAMYWYRQDPGQGLRLIYYSQIVNDFQKGDIAEGYSVSREKKESFPLTVTSAQKNPTAFYLCASSLTARSRNEKLFFGSGTQLSVL.

The V and J genes are TRBV28 and TRBJ2-7, with TRBD2 identical over 8 bases. Trimming at V came to 6 bases and at J to 7 bases, leaving 11 bases not matched to a gene. Germline V CDR1 and CDR2: MDHEN, SYDVKM. This CDR3 spans 14 amino acids. CDR3 loop: CASRLGLVTLEQYF. The CDR3 DNA reads as TGTGCCAGCAGGTTGGGACTAGTAACTTTAGAGCAGTACTTC.

The table lists this clone with a count of one. The chain is built from TRBV7-3 and TRBJ2-3; 7 nucleotides match TRBD1. CDR3 length: 15 amino acids. CDR1 is SGHTA, CDR2 FQGTGA, per germline. V dropped 1 base and J dropped 0; count of bases not matched to a gene: 1. CDR3 coding DNA: TGTGCCAGCAGCTTAAGGGGACAGAGCACAGATACGCAGTATTTT. This codes for CASSLRGQSTDTQYF.

V gene TRBV5-1 combines with J gene TRBJ2-2, with D unclear. The CDR3 covers 14 residues. Between the trimmed V and J ends, which lost 2 bases and 4 bases, there was a span of 9 bases. The V gene's germline CDR1 is SGHRS and CDR2 YFSETQ. CDR3 in amino acids: CASSFSGLTGELFF. CDR3 bases: TGCGCCAGCAGCTTTTCAGGTCTCACCGGGGAGCTGTTTTTT. The entire variable domain, with the rest obtained from reference TRBV5-1 and TRBJ2-2, is as follows: KAGVTQTPRYLIKTRGQQVTLSCSPISGHRSVSWYQQTPGQGLQFLFEYFSETQRNKGNFPGRFSGRQFSNSRSEMNVSTLELGDSALYLCASSFSGLTGELFFGEGSRLTVL.

This chain joins TRBV6-4 and TRBJ2-5; 9 bases line up with TRBD1. V shed 0 bases, J shed 4 bases, and the junction held 24 bases outside the gene matches. The CDR3 is made up of 22 amino acids. Germline CDR1 is MRHNA and CDR2 is SNTAGT. In nucleotides, the CDR3 is TGTGCCAGCAGTGACTCGATGGAATTATCTCCTAGAGACAGGGGGGAGGGAGAGACCCAGTACTTC. Its protein product is CASSDSMELSPRDRGEGETQYF.

This chain's CDR3 is CASSIGTSGTDTQYF. The DNA for the CDR3 is TGTGCCAGTAGTATTGGGACTAGCGGCACAGATACGCAGTATTTT. The chain couples TRBV19 to TRBJ2-3, with 10 bases fitting TRBD2. CDR3 length: 15 amino acids. Germline loops: CDR1 LNHDA, CDR2 SQIVND (reference sequence). V shed 3 bases and J 1 base; nucleotides not matched to a gene: 1. The full variable domain, its missing parts supplied by reference TRBV19 and TRBJ2-3, is DGGITQSPKYLFRKEGQNVTLSCEQNLNHDAMYWYRQDPGQGLRLIYYSQIVNDFQKGDIAEGYSVSREKKESFPLTVTSAQKNPTAFYLCASSIGTSGTDTQYFGPGTRLTVL.

This clone was counted between two and nine times. The chain combines TRBV19 with TRBJ2-1; no definite D call. The V end was cut by 2 bases, the J end by 9 bases, with 8 bases between. The CDR3 sequence is 12 residues long. Germline V gene lookup returns CDR1 LNHDA and CDR2 SQIVND (reference sequence). The CDR3 DNA follows: TGTGCCAGTAGTATACGGTCGGGTGAGCAGTTCTTC. Its translation is CASSIRSGEQFF.

This chain links TRBV28 with TRBJ2-3; 11 bases are shared with TRBD2. The CDR3 has 14 amino acids. V trimming: 5 bases; J trimming: 7 bases; junction bases outside the gene matches: 5. Germline lookup yields CDR1 MDHEN and CDR2 SYDVKM. The CDR3 here is CASSLAGGPYTQYF. The CDR3 bases are TGTGCCAGCAGTCTAGCGGGGGGCCCCTATACGCAGTATTTT.

The V gene is TRBV15, the J gene TRBJ2-7; D is ambiguous. From germline, CDR1 is LNHNV and CDR2 YYDKDF (reference sequence). V shed 3 bases and J shed 6 bases, with 18 bases lying between them. The CDR3 totals 15 residues. CDR3 nucleotides: TGTGCCACCAGCAGGGAACCAGTCAACTATCCCGAGCAGTACTTC. It codes for CATSREPVNYPEQYF.

The chain carries TRBV2 and TRBJ2-7; 7 positions match TRBD2. Germline V gene lookup returns CDR1 SNHLY and CDR2 FYNNEI. The trim removed 5 bases at V and 0 bases at J, leaving 7 bases unmatched. CDR3 length equals 15 residues. CDR3 sequence reads: CASSSGTGGSYEQYF. Here the CDR3 DNA reads TGTGCCAGCAGTTCTGGGACGGGAGGCTCCTACGAGCAGTACTTC.

The rearrangement links TRBV5-1 to TRBJ2-7, with TRBD2 matching over 12 bases. J was trimmed by 6 bases and V by 4 bases; bases with no gene match: 5. Germline CDR1 and CDR2: SGHRS and YFSETQ. The CDR3 spans 14 residues. CDR3 loop: CASSLLAGGTEQYF. The DNA of the CDR3 is TGCGCCAGCAGCCTTCTAGCGGGGGGGACCGAGCAGTACTTC.

The V and J genes are TRBV6-5 and TRBJ2-1; TRBD2 might be the D (7 bases). V lost 3 bases to trimming and J lost 5 bases, with 14 bases between them. This CDR3 region has 15 residues. Germline V gives CDR1 MNHEY, CDR2 SVGAGI. Here the CDR3 DNA reads TGTGCCAGCAGTTATGGGGGGGCTACTGACAATGAGCAGTTCTTC. Protein product: CASSYGGATDNEQFF.

The chain links TRBV18 to TRBJ1-5, with D maybe TRBD1 (5 bases). The germline V and J ends were trimmed by 6 bases and 3 bases, with 18 bases remaining between them. The CDR3 length is 16 residues. Germline V gene lookup returns CDR1 KGHSH and CDR2 LQKENI. CDR3 sequence reads: CASSPFQGGNNQPQHF. In nucleotides, the CDR3 is TGTGCCAGCTCTCCTTTCCAGGGAGGTAACAATCAGCCCCAGCATTTT.

A remark on this clone: Sequence at one end of the junction differs from germline and may be a read error. The chain has TRBV20-1 and TRBJ1-6; D remains unclear. This CDR3 contains 9 residues. Germline loops: CDR1 DFQATT, CDR2 SNEGSKA (reference sequence). The CDR3 spells CSASAPDSF. CDR3 in DNA: TGCAGTGCTAGCGCCCCCGACTCGTTT.

J is TRBJ1-5 and V is TRBV27; 11 bases agree with TRBD1. Germline assignment: CDR1 MNHEY and CDR2 SMNVEV (reference sequence). This CDR3 region has 17 residues. J gave up 0 bases and V 5 bases, and 6 bases lay outside the gene matches. The CDR3 DNA sequence: TGTGCCAGCAGTACAGGACAGGGGGCATATAGCAATCAGCCCCAGCATTTT. Protein sequence: CASSTGQGAYSNQPQHF.

In its sample, this clone was seen once. The V call is TRBV28, the J call TRBJ1-6; D remains unclear. Germline-derived CDR1 and CDR2 are MDHEN and SYDVKM. V lost 3 bases and J 10 bases, leaving 10 bases between the germline ends. The CDR3 is made up of 13 amino acids. DNA of the CDR3: TGTGCCAGCAGTTTGTGGGGAGGATCACCCCTCCACTTT. As protein: CASSLWGGSPLHF.

The genes are TRBV4-1 and TRBJ2-4, with D tentatively TRBD2 (5 bases). Trimming removed 0 bases from V and 3 bases from J, with 21 bases in between. The CDR3 has 19 residues. From germline, CDR1 is MGHRA and CDR2 YSYEKL. The CDR3 DNA reads TGCGCCAGCAGCCAAGAACCAGGAGTGTTCGGAGGTGACAAAAACATTCAGTACTTC. It encodes CASSQEPGVFGGDKNIQYF.

V is TRBV24-1 and J is TRBJ1-2; 8 positions agree with TRBD1. The V gene end was trimmed by 7 bases and the J gene end by 4 bases; junction bases not matched to a gene: 4. Germline CDR1 and CDR2: KGHDR and SFDVKD. The CDR3 length is 13 residues. The CDR3, as DNA: TGTGCCACCAGACAGGGGGGCTCCTATGGCTACACCTTC. Translated: CATRQGGSYGYTF.

J is TRBJ1-4 and V is TRBV5-4; weak D call: TRBD1 (6 bases). V lost 4 bases and J 0 bases, leaving 13 bases between the germline ends. The CDR3 covers 16 residues. Germline V CDR1 and CDR2: SGHNT, YYREEE (reference sequence). The CDR3 DNA follows: TGTGCCAGCAGCCGGGGGGGGGCCGCAACTAATGAAAAACTGTTTTTT. Encoded protein: CASSRGGAATNEKLFF. The full variable domain, with the rest looked up from reference TRBV5-4 and TRBJ1-4, is ETGVTQSPTHLIKTRGQQVTLRCSSQSGHNTVSWYQQALGQGPQFIFQYYREEENGRGNFPPRFSGLQFPNYSSELNVNALELDDSALYLCASSRGGAATNEKLFFGSGTQLSVL.